One sample yielded the 28 T cell receptor beta chains listed below, sequenced in a study of sequential checkpoint blockade in melanoma. Stated treatment: randomized to nivolumab then ipilimumab (arm A) or the reverse (arm B). Only in-frame clones appear in the TCRdb table, and some are missing; sequencing was by immunoSEQ multiplex PCR. Here the sample spans approximately 2,300 clones, approximately 16% being singletons. This material consisted of tumor tissue (inferred from file names), taken from a patient given nivolumab and ipilimumab in sequence. The source is a human donor with melanoma.

This clone is judged medium-sized (0.01 to 0.1%). V and J are TRBV18 and TRBJ2-1, with 9 bases aligning to TRBD2. Trimming cost V 1 base and J 6 bases; bases outside gene matches: 4. CDR1 and CDR2 (germline): KGHSH, LQKENI. CDR3 length: 15 amino acids. The CDR3 bases are TGTGCCAGCTCACCACTAGCGGGAGACGGCAATGAGCAGTTCTTC. Its protein product is CASSPLAGDGNEQFF.

Many counts were recorded for this clone. The chain links TRBV11-3 to TRBJ2-7; 7 bases fit TRBD2. Trimming cost V 5 bases and J 6 bases; bases outside gene matches: 10. The germline CDR1 and CDR2 sequences are SGHNT and YENEEA. The CDR3 is 14 amino acids. The DNA of the CDR3 is TGTGCCAGCAGCCTAAGCGGGACTGGCTCCGAGCAGTACTTC. This sequence encodes CASSLSGTGSEQYF. Using reference TRBV11-3 and TRBJ2-7 for the parts outside the CDR3, the full variable domain is EAGVVQSPRYKIIEKKQPVAFWCNPISGHNTLYWYLQNLGQGPELLIRYENEEAVDDSQLPKDRFSAERLKGVDSTLKIQPAELGDSAVYLCASSLSGTGSEQYFGPGTRLTVT.

This clone was counted only a few times. V and J are TRBV11-3 and TRBJ2-2; 9 bases fit TRBD1. CDR1 is SGHNT, CDR2 YENEEA, per germline. The CDR3 length is 16 residues. Trimming removed 5 bases from V and 5 bases from J; junction bases left unmatched: 9. The CDR3 DNA reads TGTGCCAGCAGCCCCACTAACAGGGGGCGAACCGGGGAGCTGTTTTTT. The encoded protein is CASSPTNRGRTGELFF.

In its sample, this clone ranks as medium-sized. The V and J genes are TRBV11-3 and TRBJ2-7; the D gene is possibly TRBD1 (6 bases). Germline assignment: CDR1 SGHNT and CDR2 YENEEA. The CDR3 totals 14 residues. The V end lost 3 bases, the J end lost 2 bases, and 11 bases lay between the germline ends. The CDR3 DNA is TGTGCCAGCAGCTTGGAAGGACAGACCTACGAGCAGTACTTC. Amino acid sequence: CASSLEGQTYEQYF.

This clone is classed as medium-sized. The genes are TRBV9 and TRBJ1-2; D unresolved. The germline V gene has CDR1 SGDLS and CDR2 YYNGEE. The CDR3 sequence is 15 residues long. V was cut by 0 bases and J by 4 bases, with 13 bases left in between. CDR3 protein: CASSVASDGTYGYTF. Written as DNA, the CDR3 is TGTGCCAGCAGCGTAGCGTCGGACGGTACCTATGGCTACACCTTC.

The rearrangement uses TRBV6-8 and TRBJ1-5, with TRBD1 matching 10 bases. Trimming took 4 bases from V and 10 from J; bases not matched to a gene: 10. Germline V gene data show CDR1 as MNHGY and CDR2 as SAAAGT. The CDR3 is 15 residues long. In nucleotides, the CDR3 is TGTGCCAGCAGTTCTCCGGACAGGGGGGTAAGTCCCCAGCATTTT. Its translation: CASSSPDRGVSPQHF.

In this sample, this clone turned up a few times. The genes are TRBV28 and TRBJ1-1, with no clear D. The ends were cut back, 6 bases at V and 1 base at J, with 12 bases in the middle. This CDR3 contains 14 residues. The germline V gene encodes CDR1 MDHEN and CDR2 SYDVKM. The CDR3 DNA reads as TGTGCCAGCAGGGTGGGTGGCCAGAACACTGAAGCTTTCTTT. It yields the protein CASRVGGQNTEAFF.

There are a few counts of this clone. The J gene is TRBJ1-1, the V gene TRBV12-5, with 7 nucleotides matching TRBD1. CDR1 is LGHNT and CDR2 is FRNRAP in the germline V gene. The CDR3 is 12 amino acids. As DNA, the CDR3 is TGTGCCAGCACCCTCAGGGGGGAGGAAGCTTTCTTT. Protein sequence: CASTLRGEEAFF. Drawing the rest from reference TRBV12-5 and TRBJ1-1, the complete variable domain is DARVTQTPRHKVTEMGQEVTMRCQPILGHNTVFWYRQTMMQGLELLAYFRNRAPLDDSGMPKDRFSAEMPDATLATLKIQPSEPRDSAVYFCASTLRGEEAFFGQGTRLTVV.

By share, this clone counts as medium-sized (0.01 to 0.1%). This rearrangement joins TRBV28 to TRBJ1-1; D perhaps matches TRBD1 (5 bases). V was pared by 6 bases and J by 0 bases, with 11 bases between. The length of the CDR3 is 14 residues. Germline CDR1 and CDR2: MDHEN and SYDVKM. The chain's CDR3 is CASRRGGLNTEAFF. CDR3 DNA: TGTGCCAGCAGACGGGGGGGACTGAACACTGAAGCTTTCTTT.

The chain is built from TRBV28 and TRBJ2-2, with D perhaps TRBD1 (6 bases). The CDR3 sequence is 16 residues long. V was clipped by 7 bases and J by 4 bases, with 19 bases between them. Germline lookup yields CDR1 MDHEN and CDR2 SYDVKM. This CDR3 is CASKSQYRDGTGELFF. In DNA form, the CDR3 reads TGTGCCAGCAAGTCTCAGTACAGGGACGGCACCGGGGAGCTGTTTTTT. Full variable domain (outside the CDR3, taken from reference TRBV28 and TRBJ2-2): DVKVTQSSRYLVKRTGEKVFLECVQDMDHENMFWYRQDPGLGLRLIYFSYDVKMKEKGDIPEGYSVSREKKERFSLILESASTNQTSMYLCASKSQYRDGTGELFFGEGSRLTVL.

The rearrangement joins TRBV28 to TRBJ1-2; D is ambiguous. V lost 6 bases and J lost 0, with 14 bases in between. This CDR3 has 15 amino acids. Germline assignment: CDR1 MDHEN and CDR2 SYDVKM. As DNA, the CDR3 is TGTGCCAGCAGCTCCCATGCCGGGTCTAACTATGGCTACACCTTC. Protein: CASSSHAGSNYGYTF.

Within the sample, this clone is medium-sized. This chain links TRBV29-1 with TRBJ2-5; perhaps TRBD2 as D (6 bases). The CDR3 loop spans 12 amino acids. The germline gives CDR1 SQVTM, CDR2 ANQGSEA. Between the trimmed V and J ends, which lost 7 bases and 4 bases, there was a span of 13 bases. For the CDR3, the DNA is TGCAGCGCCCGGACTATCAGAGAGACCCAGTACTTC. It encodes CSARTIRETQYF.

The rearrangement uses TRBV6-8 and TRBJ2-3; no definite D call. The germline V gene encodes CDR1 MNHGY and CDR2 SAAAGT. This CDR3 is 13 amino acids long. V gave up 5 bases and J gave up 2 bases, with 8 bases separating them. CDR3: CASSSLNTDTQYF. The CDR3 bases are TGTGCCAGCAGTAGTCTAAACACAGATACGCAGTATTTT.

Relative to its sample, this clone is large. The rearrangement joins TRBV11-3 to TRBJ2-2, with D perhaps matching TRBD2 (6 bases). Per the germline V gene, CDR1 is SGHNT and CDR2 is YENEEA. Trimming cost V 5 bases and J 8 bases, with 21 bases left between them. The CDR3 covers 16 residues. This chain's CDR3 is CASSRTLLSGEGELFF. DNA for the CDR3: TGTGCCAGCAGCCGTACCCTTTTGTCGGGAGAAGGGGAGCTGTTTTTT.

The chain couples TRBV6-8 to TRBJ2-5; D remains unclear. CDR1 and CDR2 (germline): MNHGY, SAAAGT. The CDR3 has 14 amino acids. The V end was cut by 0 bases, the J end by 5 bases, with 10 bases between. DNA for the CDR3: TGTGCCAGCAGTTACTCCACAACTTCGGAGACCCAGTACTTC. This sequence encodes CASSYSTTSETQYF.

V is TRBV16 and J is TRBJ2-7, with TRBD1 identical over 7 bases. The CDR3 extends over 17 amino acids. Germline V gene data show CDR1 as KGHSY and CDR2 as FQNENV. J gave up 5 bases and V 0 bases, and 13 bases lay outside the gene matches. The DNA for the CDR3 is TGTGCCAGCAGCCAATCTCCGACAGGGTCTTATCGCGACGAGCAGTACTTC. Translating gives CASSQSPTGSYRDEQYF.

By sample fraction, this clone is medium-sized. This CDR3 is also generated by other DNA sequences in the sample. V gene TRBV6-8 combines with J gene TRBJ1-5, with D maybe TRBD1 (6 bases). Between the trimmed V and J ends, which lost 6 bases and 4 bases, there was a span of 13 bases. Germline V gene lookup returns CDR1 MNHGY and CDR2 SAAAGT. CDR3 size: 14 residues. Here the CDR3 DNA reads TGTGCCAGCAGCACTGGACAGAAGAATCAGCCCCAGCATTTT. Translation: CASSTGQKNQPQHF.

The J gene is TRBJ2-2, the V gene TRBV11-3, with 12 bases lining up with TRBD2. In germline, CDR1 is SGHNT, CDR2 YENEEA. The CDR3 covers 17 residues. V lost 2 bases and J lost 5; bases outside the gene matches: 6. In DNA, the CDR3 is TGTGCCAGCAGCTTATCTAGGGGGACTAGCGGGACCGGGGAGCTGTTTTTT. Translating gives CASSLSRGTSGTGELFF.

This clone was detected many times. The chain couples TRBV11-3 to TRBJ1-1; tentatively, D is TRBD1 (6 bases). CDR1 and CDR2 (germline): SGHNT, YENEEA. This CDR3 region has 14 residues. V lost 2 bases, J lost 3 bases, and 10 bases lay in between. The CDR3 region has the DNA TGTGCCAGCAGCTTATGGCAGGGGCACACTGAAGCTTTCTTT. It codes for CASSLWQGHTEAFF.

V usage is TRBV12-5 and J usage is TRBJ1-5, with TRBD1 matching over 8 bases. The CDR3 contains 14 residues. Germline CDR1 LGHNT, CDR2 FRNRAP. V shed 5 bases, J shed 9 bases, and the junction held 9 bases outside the gene matches. CDR3 sequence reads: CASGLGTGDGPQHF. The CDR3 bases are TGTGCTAGTGGTCTAGGGACAGGTGATGGGCCCCAGCATTTT.

The chain couples TRBV28 to TRBJ1-5; the D gene is possibly TRBD1 (6 bases). Trimming removed 4 bases at V and 0 bases at J, with 10 bases between. This CDR3 spans 15 amino acids. Looked up from germline, CDR1 is MDHEN and CDR2 is SYDVKM. CDR3 in amino acids: CASSSTGYSNQPQHF. In nucleotides, the CDR3 is TGTGCCAGCAGTTCCACAGGGTATAGCAATCAGCCCCAGCATTTT. The whole variable domain, remainder taken from reference TRBV28 and TRBJ1-5, is DVKVTQSSRYLVKRTGEKVFLECVQDMDHENMFWYRQDPGLGLRLIYFSYDVKMKEKGDIPEGYSVSREKKERFSLILESASTNQTSMYLCASSSTGYSNQPQHFGDGTRLSIL.

The genes are TRBV10-2 and TRBJ2-1; TRBD2 aligns across 8 bases. This CDR3 spans 13 amino acids. From germline, CDR1 is WSHSY and CDR2 SAAADI. V was clipped by 1 base and J by 16 bases; unmatched bases: 9. The CDR3 DNA is TGCGCCAGCAGTGAGTTCAGTGGGACTAGTGAATTCTTC. As protein: CASSEFSGTSEFF.

This clone is labeled as medium-sized (0.01 to 0.1%). CDR3 DNA sequence: TGTGCCAGCAGCTTGGAGGCGGGAGGGACCTACAATGAGCAGTTCTTC. This translates into CASSLEAGGTYNEQFF. The rearrangement links TRBV11-3 to TRBJ2-1; 9 positions agree with TRBD2. The CDR3 consists of 16 residues. Germline V gene lookup returns CDR1 SGHNT and CDR2 YENEEA. After removal of 3 bases from V and 2 bases from J, the junction contained 5 bases not matched to a gene. Based on the CDR3 plus reference TRBV11-3 and TRBJ2-1, the full variable domain is EAGVVQSPRYKIIEKKQPVAFWCNPISGHNTLYWYLQNLGQGPELLIRYENEEAVDDSQLPKDRFSAERLKGVDSTLKIQPAELGDSAVYLCASSLEAGGTYNEQFFGPGTRLTVL.

The genes are TRBV5-1 and TRBJ2-7; possible D gene TRBD1, 6 bases. This CDR3 is built from 15 residues. Germline CDR1 and CDR2: SGHRS and YFSETQ. The germline V and J ends were trimmed by 0 bases and 4 bases, with 14 bases remaining between them. CDR3 DNA sequence: TGCGCCAGCAGCTTGGATGGGACACCCTATTACGAGCAGTACTTC. This sequence encodes CASSLDGTPYYEQYF.

By proportion, this clone is medium-sized (0.01 to 0.1%). This chain's CDR3 is CASSQGRVAGASSYEQYF. In DNA form, the CDR3 reads TGTGCCAGCAGCCAAGGCCGGGTAGCGGGAGCGAGCTCCTACGAGCAGTACTTC. The rearrangement joins TRBV11-3 to TRBJ2-7, with 9 bases that match TRBD2. The CDR3 extends over 18 amino acids. Germline V gene data show CDR1 as SGHNT and CDR2 as YENEEA. The trim removed 5 bases at V and 0 bases at J, leaving 14 bases unmatched. The full variable domain, its missing parts supplied by reference TRBV11-3 and TRBJ2-7, is EAGVVQSPRYKIIEKKQPVAFWCNPISGHNTLYWYLQNLGQGPELLIRYENEEAVDDSQLPKDRFSAERLKGVDSTLKIQPAELGDSAVYLCASSQGRVAGASSYEQYFGPGTRLTVT.

At least ten counts were recorded for this clone. The chain recombines TRBV7-7 with TRBJ2-7, with 9 bases identical to TRBD1. The CDR3 contains 17 residues. The J segment lost 7 bases and the V segment lost 2 bases, leaving 15 bases of the junction unmatched. In germline, CDR1 is SSHAT, CDR2 FNYEAQ (reference sequence). CDR3 sequence: CASSLKTSPETGGEQYF. The CDR3 nucleotides read TGTGCCAGCAGCTTAAAGACTAGTCCGGAGACAGGGGGGGAGCAGTACTTC.

Many counts were recorded for this clone. V gene TRBV6-8 combines with J gene TRBJ2-7; TRBD2 matches 12 bases. The V gene's germline CDR1 is MNHGY and CDR2 SAAAGT. The CDR3 is made up of 16 amino acids. V lost 0 bases and J lost 4; bases outside the gene matches: 4. CDR3 loop: CASSYSWTSGKYEQYF. The DNA for the CDR3 is TGTGCCAGCAGTTACTCTTGGACTAGCGGGAAATACGAGCAGTACTTC.

This clone was observed a single time. The gene calls are TRBV5-1 and TRBJ2-5; the D is unclear. The CDR3 runs to 14 residues. The V and J ends lost 4 bases and 4 bases respectively, with 14 bases between them. Looked up from germline, CDR1 is SGHRS and CDR2 is YFSETQ. CDR3 residues: CASSMETGRETQYF. The CDR3 DNA reads TGCGCCAGCAGCATGGAGACGGGTCGAGAGACCCAGTACTTC. Full variable domain (missing parts from reference TRBV5-1 and TRBJ2-5): KAGVTQTPRYLIKTRGQQVTLSCSPISGHRSVSWYQQTPGQGLQFLFEYFSETQRNKGNFPGRFSGRQFSNSRSEMNVSTLELGDSALYLCASSMETGRETQYFGPGTRLLVL.